The 20 T cell receptor beta chains presented below share a single source sample, sequenced in a study of blood T cell repertoires in COVID-19 (dated by TCRdb to about 2020). The method was the immunoSEQ multiplex PCR assay. The table comes from immuneACCESS by way of TCRdb, which keeps in-frame sequences with V and J called. Part of the clones is missing from these tables; in studies checked, under half for an unresolved V gene and the rest for unknown reasons. The sample table records roughly 150,000 clones; around four fifths of these occur just once. Clones ranked in the top ten supply roughly 11% of the sample. What was sequenced was peripheral blood. The receptors derive from a man aged 55-75 years who had recovered from COVID-19.

V is TRBV18 and J is TRBJ2-3; a possible D gene is TRBD1 (6 bases). This CDR3 has 16 amino acids. From germline, CDR1 is KGHSH and CDR2 LQKENI. Trimming removed 4 bases at V and 4 bases at J, with 18 bases between. In DNA form, the CDR3 reads TGTGCCAGCTCACTTTGGACAGCGACGGACCCAGATACGCAGTATTTT. Translated, it gives CASSLWTATDPDTQYF.

Only a few counts were recorded for this clone. The chain links TRBV24-1 to TRBJ2-1, with 7 bases matching TRBD1. Per the germline V gene, CDR1 is KGHDR and CDR2 is SFDVKD. The CDR3 extends over 14 amino acids. The V gene end was trimmed by 7 bases and the J gene end by 5 bases; junction bases not matched to a gene: 7. The chain's CDR3 is CATSSPDRNNEQFF. The CDR3 bases are TGTGCCACCAGCTCGCCGGACAGGAACAATGAGCAGTTCTTC.

J is TRBJ1-6 and V is TRBV6-5; TRBD1 aligns across 8 bases. Per the germline V gene, CDR1 is MNHEY and CDR2 is SVGAGI. The V segment lost 5 bases and the J segment 11 bases; nucleotides outside the gene matches: 11. This CDR3 comprises 15 residues. CDR3 in DNA: TGTGCCAGCAGTCGACAGGGGAAGAGTAGTCCACCCCTCCACTTT. It translates to CASSRQGKSSPPLHF.

The chain employs TRBV4-2 and TRBJ2-7; D perhaps matches TRBD2 (5 bases). Trimming cost V 2 bases and J 6 bases, with 11 bases left between them. The CDR3 is 13 residues long. Looked up from germline, CDR1 is LGHNA and CDR2 is YNFKEQ. The CDR3 protein is CASSQPWAGEQYF. The CDR3 coding sequence is TGTGCCAGCAGCCAACCCTGGGCGGGCGAGCAGTACTTC.

The chain is built from TRBV7-2 and TRBJ2-3; the D gene is possibly TRBD1 (6 bases). CDR3 length: 15 residues. Trimming stripped 1 base from V and 2 bases from J, with 10 bases between. Germline CDR1 is SGHTA and CDR2 is FQGNSA. DNA for the CDR3: TGTGCCAGCAGCTTAGATGGACAGAACACAGATACGCAGTATTTT. As protein: CASSLDGQNTDTQYF.

The rearrangement links TRBV7-2 to TRBJ2-7, with D possibly matching TRBD2 (6 bases). Germline V gene data show CDR1 as SGHTA and CDR2 as FQGNSA. With 5 bases removed from V and 3 bases from J, the gap between germline ends came to 17 bases. The CDR3 contains 15 residues. CDR3: CASSAGTDLRYEQYF. The CDR3 nucleotides read TGTGCCAGCAGCGCGGGGACGGACCTCCGCTACGAGCAGTACTTC.

This clone was recorded once. CDR3 amino acids: CASSGRTGKNEKLFF. In DNA form, the CDR3 reads TGTGCCAGCAGTGGACGGACAGGGAAAAATGAAAAACTGTTTTTT. The chain recombines TRBV21-1 with TRBJ1-4; TRBD1 reflects the table's D call only, with no check against the DNA. TRBV21-1 is a documented pseudogene. There are 15 residues in the CDR3.

About this clone itself: The germline gene is not matched at one end of the junction; a read error may be the cause. The J gene is TRBJ1-5, the V gene TRBV10-3; unclear D gene. Per germline, CDR1 ENHRY and CDR2 SYGVKD. The length of the CDR3 is 15 residues. The CDR3 sequence is CATSSNTISNQPQHF. The CDR3 bases are TGTGCCACCAGTTCGAACACCATAAGCAATCAGCCCCAGCATTTT.

J is TRBJ2-7 and V is TRBV9; 7 bases map to TRBD2. With 0 bases clipped from V and 2 bases from J, the junction kept 2 bases outside the gene matches. The CDR3 runs to 14 residues. The germline V gene encodes CDR1 SGDLS and CDR2 YYNGEE. CDR3 DNA sequence: TGTGCCAGCAGCGTAGGGAGCGGGACCTACGAGCAGTACTTC. It yields the protein CASSVGSGTYEQYF.

V usage is TRBV4-3 and J usage is TRBJ2-2; TRBD2 matches at 10 bases. The CDR3 runs 15 residues. J gave up 3 bases and V 4 bases, and 2 bases lay outside the gene matches. CDR1 is LGHNA, CDR2 YSLEER, per germline. CDR3 sequence: CASSRGLADTGELFF. The CDR3 nucleotides read TGCGCCAGCAGCCGTGGACTAGCGGACACCGGGGAGCTGTTTTTT.

The V call is TRBV6-4, the J call TRBJ2-5; D is possibly TRBD2 (6 bases). Germline assignment: CDR1 MRHNA and CDR2 SNTAGT. CDR3 length equals 15 residues. The CDR3 sequence is CATRKTGVPQETQYF. In DNA form, the CDR3 reads TGTGCAACGAGGAAGACGGGAGTTCCGCAAGAGACCCAGTACTTC.

Here the CDR3 reads CASSFAGISYEQYF. The CDR3 bases are TGTGCCAGCAGTTTTGCCGGGATTTCCTACGAGCAGTACTTC. This chain joins TRBV27 and TRBJ2-7, with D perhaps TRBD2 (5 bases). The CDR3 has 14 amino acids. Trimming cost V 3 bases and J 1 base, with 10 bases left between them. The V gene's germline CDR1 is MNHEY and CDR2 SMNVEV (reference sequence).

The chain employs TRBV6-5 and TRBJ1-1; 7 positions agree with TRBD1. J lost 0 bases, V lost 5 bases, and 0 bases had no gene match. Germline V lookup: CDR1 MNHEY, CDR2 SVGAGI. This CDR3 has 13 residues. This CDR3 reads CASSQGVNTEAFF. CDR3 DNA: TGTGCCAGCAGTCAGGGGGTGAACACTGAAGCTTTCTTT.

This chain joins TRBV3-1 (or the pseudogene TRBV3-2) and TRBJ2-2; TRBD2 matches 7 bases. Germline CDR1 is LGHDT and CDR2 is YNNKEL (reference sequence). The CDR3 is 16 residues long. Trimming cost V 1 base and J 6 bases; bases outside gene matches: 8. The CDR3 sequence is CASSQALAGVSGELFF. The CDR3 DNA is TGTGCCAGCAGCCAAGCTTTGGCGGGAGTATCCGGGGAGCTGTTTTTT.

This clone was observed a handful of times. The chain employs TRBV10-3 and TRBJ2-1, with D perhaps matching TRBD2 (6 bases). Trimming removed 4 bases from V and 0 bases from J, with 10 bases in between. This CDR3 spans 15 amino acids. CDR1 is ENHRY and CDR2 is SYGVKD in the germline V gene. In DNA, the CDR3 is TGTGCCATCAGTGGGGTCGGGGGCTCCTACAATGAGCAGTTCTTC. It is translated as CAISGVGGSYNEQFF.

The V gene is TRBV5-8, the J gene TRBJ1-2; TRBD1 agrees at 7 bases. Unmatched junction bases numbered 2, after V lost 4 bases and J lost 2 bases. Germline assignment: CDR1 SGHTS and CDR2 YDEGEE. This CDR3 comprises 13 residues. CDR3 sequence reads: CASSRDSNYGYTF. DNA for the CDR3: TGTGCCAGCAGCCGGGACAGCAACTATGGCTACACCTTC.

The CDR3, as DNA: TGCGCCAGCAGCCAAGGGCCAGGGGGCTTGGATGGCTACACCTTC. This codes for CASSQGPGGLDGYTF. The chain links TRBV4-1 to TRBJ1-2, with 8 bases aligning to TRBD1. The CDR3 consists of 15 residues. The germline gives CDR1 MGHRA, CDR2 YSYEKL. Trimming removed 1 base from V and 6 bases from J; junction bases left unmatched: 7.

The V and J genes are TRBV21-1 and TRBJ2-1; the table names TRBD2, a call not compared with the DNA. TRBV21-1 constitutes a pseudogene. This CDR3 has 17 residues. The CDR3 region has the DNA TGTGCCAGCAGCAAAGGCACGGGACTAGCGGGTGGCAATGAGCAGTTCTTC. It is translated as CASSKGTGLAGGNEQFF.

V is TRBV30 and J is TRBJ1-3; D remains ambiguous. Germline lookup yields CDR1 GTSNPN and CDR2 SVGIG (reference sequence). The CDR3 consists of 14 residues. Deletions cut 3 bases from V and 3 bases from J, with 12 bases between. The CDR3 is CAWSPVRGGNTIYF. DNA for the CDR3: TGTGCCTGGAGCCCCGTTCGGGGTGGAAACACCATATATTTT.

The V gene is TRBV2, the J gene TRBJ2-5, with TRBD2 as a possible D gene (7 bases). The CDR3 contains 16 residues. Trimming stripped 2 bases from V and 5 bases from J, with 18 bases between. Germline V gives CDR1 SNHLY, CDR2 FYNNEI. The CDR3 region is CASSELGGAGVETQYF. In DNA form, the CDR3 reads TGTGCCAGCAGTGAATTAGGGGGGGCAGGGGTGGAGACCCAGTACTTC.